This TCR beta chain stems from a study of T-cell reconstitution after alpha-beta-depleted transplantation in children listed by TCRdb under 2016. General notes on the study: T-cell immune reconstitution after TCRalphabeta/CD19-depleted allogeneic hematopoietic cell transplantation in children was quantitatively tracked in the study by means of TCR repertoire profiling.

The CDR3 runs 12 amino acids, cysteine and phenylalanine included. The entry retains the CDR3 DNA only, 36 bases that are in frame from base 1. Deletion took 6 bases off V and 4 bases off J, with a span of 10 bases between the germline ends. The germline V gene encodes CDR1 ENHRY and CDR2 SYGVKD. This clonotype has just a few counts. Its antigen is still unknown. Base-call qualities are not available, and no considerably larger clone is one nucleotide away. This specimen's treatment or condition label, interpreted: allogeneic hematopoietic cell transplantation with graft depleted of TCRalphabeta T cells and CD19 B cells. The children who served as transplant recipients had been given grafts of TCRalphabeta/CD19-depleted allogeneic hematopoietic cells. Receptor libraries were prepared by PCR. This sample was sequenced with an Illumina HiSeq 2500. To normalize quantification of the TCRbeta repertoire, the TCR libraries were built with molecular barcoding that relied on unique molecular identifiers. The public reads were quality trimmed at Q25 with fastp and then assembled into clones with MiXCR by TCRdb, keeping productive beta chains. One record per CDR3 amino acid sequence lists the most common genes and DNA. In this sample the table shows a few hundred thousand distinct CDR3 sequences, around 27% of which occur a single time. In total, the top ten clones hold under 45% of the sample.

Overall study outcomes, separate from this receptor: The apparently early recovery of alphabetaT-cell counts about two months after transplant reportedly depended on only several hundred rapidly expanded clones that came from non-depleted graft cells. In some patients, the high TCRbeta diversity seen at day 60 was put down to recipient T cells and intrathymic progenitors that had survived conditioning. Over the following months the frequencies of hyperexpanded clones went down, and after one year T-cell counts and TCRbeta diversity were mostly credited to newly produced T cells.

The TCR was taken from a boy younger than two with Wiskott-Aldrich syndrome, due to receive a stem cell transplant. This chain joins TRBV10-3 to TRBJ2-7; the best D guess is TRBD2, with 5 bases matching. Sequencing used PBMCs, obtained before TCRalphabeta/CD19-depleted stem cell transplant. The CDR3 corresponds to CAISERVYEQYF. The DNA is TGTGCCATCAGCGAGAGGGTGTACGAGCAGTACTTC.